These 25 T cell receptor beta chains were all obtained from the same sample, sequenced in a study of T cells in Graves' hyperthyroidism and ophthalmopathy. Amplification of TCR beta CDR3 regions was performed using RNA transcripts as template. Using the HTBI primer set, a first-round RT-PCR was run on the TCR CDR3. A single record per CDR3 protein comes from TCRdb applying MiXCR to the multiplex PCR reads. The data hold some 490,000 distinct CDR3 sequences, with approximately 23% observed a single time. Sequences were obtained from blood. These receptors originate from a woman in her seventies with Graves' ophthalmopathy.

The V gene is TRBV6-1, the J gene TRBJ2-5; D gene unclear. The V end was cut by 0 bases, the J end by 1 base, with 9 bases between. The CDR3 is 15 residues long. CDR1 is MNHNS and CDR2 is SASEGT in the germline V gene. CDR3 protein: CASSEAVLVQETQYF. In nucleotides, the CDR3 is TGTGCCAGCAGTGAAGCAGTTCTGGTCCAAGAGACCCAGTACTTC.

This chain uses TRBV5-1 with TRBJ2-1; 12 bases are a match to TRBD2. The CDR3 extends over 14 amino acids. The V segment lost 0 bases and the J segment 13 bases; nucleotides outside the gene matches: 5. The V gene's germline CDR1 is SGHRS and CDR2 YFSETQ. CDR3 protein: CASSLGLAGVDQFF. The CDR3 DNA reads TGCGCCAGCAGCTTGGGACTAGCGGGAGTCGATCAGTTCTTC.

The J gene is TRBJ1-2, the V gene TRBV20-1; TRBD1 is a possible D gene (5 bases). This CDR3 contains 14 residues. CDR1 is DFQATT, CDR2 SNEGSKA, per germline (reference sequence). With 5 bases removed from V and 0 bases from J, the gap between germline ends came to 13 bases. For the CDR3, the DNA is TGCAGTGCTTCCGCTATGGGGCCTAACTATGGCTACACCTTC. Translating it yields CSASAMGPNYGYTF.

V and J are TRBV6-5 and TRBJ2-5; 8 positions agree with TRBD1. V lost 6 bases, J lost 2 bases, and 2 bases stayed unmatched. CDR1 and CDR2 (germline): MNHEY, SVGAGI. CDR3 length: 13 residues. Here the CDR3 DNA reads TGTGCCAGCAGATACAGGGGGCAAGAGACCCAGTACTTC. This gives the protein CASRYRGQETQYF.

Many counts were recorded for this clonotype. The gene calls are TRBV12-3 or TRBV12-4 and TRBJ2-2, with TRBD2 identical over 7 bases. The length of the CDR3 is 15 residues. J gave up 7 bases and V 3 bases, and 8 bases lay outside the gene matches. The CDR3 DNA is TGTGCCAGCAGTTTTTTGTGGGAGGGCCACGGGGAGCTGTTTTTT. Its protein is CASSFLWEGHGELFF.

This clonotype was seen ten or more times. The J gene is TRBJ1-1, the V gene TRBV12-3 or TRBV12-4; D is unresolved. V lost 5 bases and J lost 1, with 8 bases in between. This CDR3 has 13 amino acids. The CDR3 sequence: CASSKRQNTEAFF. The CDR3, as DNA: TGTGCCAGCAGTAAAAGACAGAACACTGAAGCTTTCTTT.

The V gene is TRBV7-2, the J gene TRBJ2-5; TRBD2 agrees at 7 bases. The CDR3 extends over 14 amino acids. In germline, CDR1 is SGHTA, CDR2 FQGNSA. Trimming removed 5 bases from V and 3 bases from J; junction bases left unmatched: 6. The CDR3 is CASSPSGLKETQYF. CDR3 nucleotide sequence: TGTGCCAGCAGCCCATCGGGACTAAAAGAGACCCAGTACTTC.

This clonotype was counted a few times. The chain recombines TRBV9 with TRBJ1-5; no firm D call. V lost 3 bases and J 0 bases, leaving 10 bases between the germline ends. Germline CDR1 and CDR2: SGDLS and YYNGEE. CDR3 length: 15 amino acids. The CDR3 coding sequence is TGTGCCAGCAGCGAGGACGGGTATAGCAATCAGCCCCAGCATTTT. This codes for CASSEDGYSNQPQHF.

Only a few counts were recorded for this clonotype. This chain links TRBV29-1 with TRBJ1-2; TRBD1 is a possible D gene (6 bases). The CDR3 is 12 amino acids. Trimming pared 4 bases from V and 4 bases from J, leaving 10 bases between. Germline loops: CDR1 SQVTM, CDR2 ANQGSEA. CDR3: CSVGGQPYGYTF. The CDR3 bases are TGCAGCGTTGGGGGGCAGCCCTATGGCTACACCTTC.

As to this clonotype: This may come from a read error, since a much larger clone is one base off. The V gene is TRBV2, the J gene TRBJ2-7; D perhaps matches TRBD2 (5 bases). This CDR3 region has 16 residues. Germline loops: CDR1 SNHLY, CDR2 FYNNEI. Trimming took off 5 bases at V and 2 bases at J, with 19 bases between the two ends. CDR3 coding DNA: TGTGCCAGCAGTAATACTAGGCAGTACCTGGCCTACGAGCAGTACTTC. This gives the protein CASSNTRQYLAYEQYF.

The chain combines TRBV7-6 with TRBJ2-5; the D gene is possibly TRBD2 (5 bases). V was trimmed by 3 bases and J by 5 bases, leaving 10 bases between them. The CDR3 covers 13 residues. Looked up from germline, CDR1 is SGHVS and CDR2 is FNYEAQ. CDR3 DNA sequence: TGTGCCAGCAGCTTCTCGGGGTGGGAGACCCAGTACTTC. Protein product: CASSFSGWETQYF.

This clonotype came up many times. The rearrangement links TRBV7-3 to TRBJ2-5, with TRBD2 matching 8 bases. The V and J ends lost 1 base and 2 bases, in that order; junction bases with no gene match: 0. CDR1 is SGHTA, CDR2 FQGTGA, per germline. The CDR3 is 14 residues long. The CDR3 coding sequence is TGTGCCAGCAGCTTAAGCGGGAGGCAAGAGACCCAGTACTTC. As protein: CASSLSGRQETQYF. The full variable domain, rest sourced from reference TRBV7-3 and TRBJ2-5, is GAGVSQTPSNKVTEKGKYVELRCDPISGHTALYWYRQSLGQGPEFLIYFQGTGAADDSGLPNDRFFAVRPEGSVSTLKIQRTERGDSAVYLCASSLSGRQETQYFGPGTRLLVL.

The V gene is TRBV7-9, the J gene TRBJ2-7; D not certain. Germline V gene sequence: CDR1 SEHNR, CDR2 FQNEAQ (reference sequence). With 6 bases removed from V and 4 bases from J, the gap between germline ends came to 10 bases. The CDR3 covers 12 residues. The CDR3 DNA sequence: TGTGCCAGCAGTCTAGGGAAATACGAGCAGTACTTC. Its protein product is CASSLGKYEQYF.

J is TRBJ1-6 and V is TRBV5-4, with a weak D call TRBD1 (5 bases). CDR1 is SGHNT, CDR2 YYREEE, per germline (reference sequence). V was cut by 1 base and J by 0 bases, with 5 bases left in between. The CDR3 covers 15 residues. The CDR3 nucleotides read TGTGCCAGCAGCTTGAGGGGCTCCTATAATTCACCCCTCCACTTT. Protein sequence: CASSLRGSYNSPLHF.

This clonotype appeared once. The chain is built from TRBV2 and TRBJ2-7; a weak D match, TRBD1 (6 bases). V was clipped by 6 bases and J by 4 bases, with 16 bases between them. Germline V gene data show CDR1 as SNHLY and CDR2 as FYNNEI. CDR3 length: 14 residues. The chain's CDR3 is CASSDDRRSYEQYF. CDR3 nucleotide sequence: TGTGCCAGCAGCGATGACAGGAGGTCGTACGAGCAGTACTTC.

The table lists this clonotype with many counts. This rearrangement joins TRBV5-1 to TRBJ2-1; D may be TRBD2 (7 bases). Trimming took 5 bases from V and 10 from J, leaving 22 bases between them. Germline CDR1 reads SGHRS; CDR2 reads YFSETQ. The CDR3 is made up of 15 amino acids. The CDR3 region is CASRSGAGAQAEQFF. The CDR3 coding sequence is TGCGCCAGCAGAAGCGGGGCGGGGGCGCAGGCGGAGCAGTTCTTC.

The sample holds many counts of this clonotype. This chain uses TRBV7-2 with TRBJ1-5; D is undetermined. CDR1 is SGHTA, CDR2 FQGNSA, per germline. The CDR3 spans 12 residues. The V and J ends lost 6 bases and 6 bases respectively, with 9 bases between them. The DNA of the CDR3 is TGTGCCAGCAGTTTGGTCGGTCAGCCCCAGCATTTT. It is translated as CASSLVGQPQHF.

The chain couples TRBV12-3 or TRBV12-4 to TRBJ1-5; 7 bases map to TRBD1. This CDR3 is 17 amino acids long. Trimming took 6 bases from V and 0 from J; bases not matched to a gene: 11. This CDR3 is CASSLGQAGYSNQPQHF. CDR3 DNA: TGTGCCAGCAGCCTTGGACAGGCGGGATATAGCAATCAGCCCCAGCATTTT.

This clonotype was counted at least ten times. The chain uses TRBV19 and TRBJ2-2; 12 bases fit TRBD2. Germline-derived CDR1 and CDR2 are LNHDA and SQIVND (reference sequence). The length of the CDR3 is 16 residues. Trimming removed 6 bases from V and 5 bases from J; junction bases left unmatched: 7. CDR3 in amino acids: CASSAVGTSGTGELFF. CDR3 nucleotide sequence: TGTGCCAGTAGCGCGGTCGGGACTAGCGGGACCGGGGAGCTGTTTTTT.

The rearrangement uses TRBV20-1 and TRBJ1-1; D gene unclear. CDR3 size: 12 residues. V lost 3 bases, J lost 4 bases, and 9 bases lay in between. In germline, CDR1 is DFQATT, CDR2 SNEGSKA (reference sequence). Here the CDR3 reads CSASGLSTEAFF. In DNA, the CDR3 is TGCAGTGCTAGCGGGCTGAGCACTGAAGCTTTCTTT.

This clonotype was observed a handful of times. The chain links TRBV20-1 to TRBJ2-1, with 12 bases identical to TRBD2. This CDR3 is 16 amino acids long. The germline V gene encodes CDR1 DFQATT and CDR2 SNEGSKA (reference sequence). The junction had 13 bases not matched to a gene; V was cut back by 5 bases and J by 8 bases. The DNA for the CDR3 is TGCAGTGCTTTCCTAGCGGGAGGGCCGGGAGGATATGAGCAGTTCTTC. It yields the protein CSAFLAGGPGGYEQFF.

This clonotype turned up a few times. For the CDR3, the DNA is TGTGCCAGCGGGCAAGGGGGCTTTAGCGCCGCTTACTACAATGAGCAGTTCTTC. Its protein product is CASGQGGFSAAYYNEQFF. The chain combines TRBV6-1 with TRBJ2-1, with 7 bases matching TRBD1. CDR1 is MNHNS, CDR2 SASEGT, per germline. The CDR3 covers 18 residues. The J segment lost 3 bases and the V segment lost 8 bases, leaving 19 bases of the junction unmatched.

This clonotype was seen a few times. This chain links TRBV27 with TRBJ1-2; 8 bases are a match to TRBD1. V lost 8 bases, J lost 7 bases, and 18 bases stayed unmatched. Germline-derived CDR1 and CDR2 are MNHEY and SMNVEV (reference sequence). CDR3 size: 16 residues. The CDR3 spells CASGAIPQGAESGYTF. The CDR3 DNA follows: TGTGCCAGCGGTGCGATCCCGCAGGGGGCGGAGAGTGGCTACACCTTC.

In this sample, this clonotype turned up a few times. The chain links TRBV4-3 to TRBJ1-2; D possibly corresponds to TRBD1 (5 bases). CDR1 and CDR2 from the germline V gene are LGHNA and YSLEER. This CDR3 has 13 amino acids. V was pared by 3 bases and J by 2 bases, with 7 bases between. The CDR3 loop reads CASSQGLNYGYTF. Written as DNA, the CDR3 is TGCGCCAGCAGCCAGGGACTGAACTATGGCTACACCTTC.

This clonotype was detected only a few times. CDR3 amino acids: CASSLQNYGYTF. CDR3 bases: TGTGCCAGCAGTTTGCAGAACTATGGCTACACCTTC. V is TRBV12-3 or TRBV12-4 and J is TRBJ1-2; D gene ambiguous. The CDR3 loop spans 12 amino acids. Trimming left V 3 bases short and J 2 bases short, with 4 bases between.